The rows below give T cell receptor beta chains drawn from one sample of a study of T cells in Graves' hyperthyroidism and ophthalmopathy. In TCRdb, the multiplex PCR reads were re-called with MiXCR into one record per CDR3 protein. Of 300,000 to 450,000 distinct CDR3 sequences in the sample, roughly 14% were seen once. Input material: blood. The receptor set was obtained from a woman aged 25-40 years with Graves' ophthalmopathy. Each CDR3 is given with its conserved first and last residue. D genes are given only for firm matches. The size field is filled for only some rows; it gives once, few, many or a size class.

>many|TRBJ1-2|TRBV20-1|TRBD1
TGCAGTGCAAAGGGCGCAGGGGGCGCCCAATATGGCTACACCTTC
CSAKGAGGAQYGYTF
>.|TRBJ2-7|TRBV6-1|.
TGTGCCAGCAGTTTTAGACAGATCGAGCAGTACTTC
CASSFRQIEQYF
>many|TRBJ1-6|TRBV4-1|.
TGCGCCAGCAGCCAAGTTCAGGCGGAATTGGGTTCACCCCTCCACTTT
CASSQVQAELGSPLHF
>many|TRBJ2-5|TRBV28|TRBD2
TGTGCCAGCAGTTTAAGGGCCGGAGGGCGGCAAAGTCCCTTAGCGGGGCACCAAGAGACCCAGTACTTC
CASSLRAGGRQSPLAGHQETQYF
>few|TRBJ1-5|TRBV6-1|.
TGTGCCAGCAGCAACCGACAGGTGAATCAGCCCCAGCATTTT
CASSNRQVNQPQHF
>many|TRBJ2-5|TRBV7-9|.
TGTGCCAGCAGCTTAGCACGCAGACAAGAGACCCAGTACTTC
CASSLARRQETQYF
>many|TRBJ2-7|TRBV5-8|.
TGTGCCAGCAGCTTGGGACCCAAGATGGCCGACGAGCAGTACTTC
CASSLGPKMADEQYF
>many|TRBJ2-2|TRBV7-2|.
TGTGCCAGCAGCTTAGGCGGGGTGAACACCGGGGAGCTGTTTTTT
CASSLGGVNTGELFF
>many|TRBJ1-2|TRBV3-1|TRBD1
TGTGCCAGCAGCCAAGACATGGGGATATACAGGGGTGGTAACTATGGCTACACCTTC
CASSQDMGIYRGGNYGYTF
>many|TRBJ2-3|TRBV4-1|TRBD2
TGCGCCAGCAGCCAAGATAGCGGGGGGAGTGCAGATACGCAGTATTTT
CASSQDSGGSADTQYF
>.|TRBJ2-3|TRBV5-1|TRBD2
TGCGCCAGCAGCTCCAATCCGGGACTAGGGGGGGGGACAGATACGCAGTATTTT
CASSSNPGLGGGTDTQYF
>.|TRBJ2-5|TRBV14|TRBD2
TGTGCCAGCAGCCAAGGTCTAGCGGGGAGAAGCCCGCAAGAGACCCAGTACTTC
CASSQGLAGRSPQETQYF
>many|TRBJ2-1|TRBV6-5|TRBD2
TGTGCCAGCAGTTACAAGACTAGCGGGGCAAACAATGAGCAGTTCTTC
CASSYKTSGANNEQFF
>many|TRBJ1-5|TRBV6-1|.
TGTGCCAGCAGTCAGACCGACTCAGGGTTCCTTCAGCCCCAGCATTTT
CASSQTDSGFLQPQHF
>many|TRBJ2-5|TRBV2|.
TGTGCCAGCAGTGAACAAGAGACCCAGTACTTC
CASSEQETQYF